One T cell receptor (beta chain) is described in this entry. Its antigen is unknown. The sample originates from a study of graft-versus-host responses after intestinal transplantation. Per germline, CDR1 SGHAT and CDR2 FQNNGV. V was clipped by 5 bases and J by 1 base, with 15 bases between them. The CDR3 has 15 amino acids. Study-level points and caveats: Association was observed between peak circulating GvH clone levels and early post-transplant HvG declines.

This table comes from immunoSEQ multiplex PCR, and its TCRdb copy is limited to in-frame clones, with some not included. The table includes just over 95,000 clones, approximately 90% detected once. The sequence was collected from a human donor who received an intestinal transplant. This rearrangement joins TRBV11-2 to TRBJ2-7, with D perhaps matching TRBD1 (5 bases). The material was unstimulated CD4+ T cells sorted from spleen or lymph node cells, obtained before intestinal transplant. The CDR3 region is CASSPGPAASYEQYF. CDR3 sequence (DNA): TGTGCCAGCAGCCCAGGGCCGGCAGCATCCTACGAGCAGTACTTC.